This T cell receptor (beta chain) originates from a study of beta chain features in type 1 diabetes. General observations from the study: Researchers cautioned that cDNA sequencing could over-represent cells with high TCR expression. The study found moderately but significantly shorter TCRB CDR3s in all four CD4+ subsets of Type 1 diabetes patients.

Expressed TCRB transcripts were sequenced because the entire RNA isolate underwent reverse transcription. TCRdb keeps only in-frame clones here, not all; method: immunoSEQ multiplex PCR. In the table there are around 280,000 clones, approximately 16% of which are singletons. Markers CD45RO/CCR7/CD25/CD127/CD95/CD27 served to sort CD4+ naive, central memory, regulatory and stem cell-like memory cells. Purities in excess of 98% were seen in all sorted populations. Comment on this clone: No antigen is known for it.

CDR1 is WSHSY, CDR2 SAAADI, per germline. V dropped 3 bases and J dropped 5 bases, with 10 bases sitting between them. This CDR3 region has 13 residues. The specimen sequenced was naive CD4+ T cells from blood. The J gene is TRBJ1-1, the V gene TRBV10-2; D gene unclear. This TCR was sampled from a man aged 18 to 30 with type 1 diabetes. The CDR3: CASSDEGKTEAFF. DNA of the CDR3: TGCGCCAGCAGTGATGAGGGAAAGACTGAAGCTTTCTTT.